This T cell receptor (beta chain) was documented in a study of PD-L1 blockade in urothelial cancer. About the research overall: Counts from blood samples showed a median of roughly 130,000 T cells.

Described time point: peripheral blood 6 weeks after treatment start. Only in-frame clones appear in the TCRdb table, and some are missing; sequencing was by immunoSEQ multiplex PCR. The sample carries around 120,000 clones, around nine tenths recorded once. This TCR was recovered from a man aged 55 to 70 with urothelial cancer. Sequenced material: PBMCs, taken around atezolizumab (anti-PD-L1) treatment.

The CDR3 sequence is CASSLEGGNGYTF. CDR3 bases: TGTGCCAGCAGCTTGGAAGGGGGAAATGGCTACACCTTC. The rearrangement links TRBV5-4 to TRBJ1-2; a possible D gene is TRBD1 (6 bases). Germline V lookup: CDR1 SGHNT, CDR2 YYREEE (reference sequence). V lost 0 bases and J lost 6, with 9 bases in between. This CDR3 region has 13 residues.